The source of this T cell receptor beta chain is a study of blood T cell repertoires in COVID-19. Germline values: CDR1 LNHDA, CDR2 SQIVND (reference sequence). CDR3 size: 13 residues. V lost 8 bases and J 3 bases, leaving 12 bases between the germline ends. The assay was immunoSEQ multiplex PCR, and TCRdb's table has in-frame clones only and misses some. This sample has 99,000 or so clones, with 85% to 90% found just once. The clonotype comes from a human donor in a cohort sampled during active COVID-19. V and J are TRBV19 and TRBJ2-3, with a tentative D call TRBD2 (6 bases). The sample taken for sequencing was peripheral blood. CDR3 bases: TGTGCCAGTCGCTACGGGGGTACAGATACGCAGTATTTT. Translated: CASRYGGTDTQYF.